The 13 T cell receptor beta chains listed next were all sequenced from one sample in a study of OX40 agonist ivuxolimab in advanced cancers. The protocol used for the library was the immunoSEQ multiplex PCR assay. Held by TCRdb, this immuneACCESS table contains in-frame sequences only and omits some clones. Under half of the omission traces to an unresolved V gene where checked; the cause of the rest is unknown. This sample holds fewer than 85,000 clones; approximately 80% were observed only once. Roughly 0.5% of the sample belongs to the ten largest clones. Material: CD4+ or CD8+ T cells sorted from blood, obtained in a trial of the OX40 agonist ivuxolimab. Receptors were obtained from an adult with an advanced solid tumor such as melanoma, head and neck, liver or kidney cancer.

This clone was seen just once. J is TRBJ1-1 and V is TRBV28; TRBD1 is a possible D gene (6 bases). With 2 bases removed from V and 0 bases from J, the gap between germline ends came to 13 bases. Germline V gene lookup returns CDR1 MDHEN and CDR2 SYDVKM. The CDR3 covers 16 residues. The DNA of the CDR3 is TGTGCCAGCAGTTTAACGACAGGCACTTTGAACACTGAAGCTTTCTTT. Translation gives CASSLTTGTLNTEAFF. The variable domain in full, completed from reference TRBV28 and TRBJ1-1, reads DVKVTQSSRYLVKRTGEKVFLECVQDMDHENMFWYRQDPGLGLRLIYFSYDVKMKEKGDIPEGYSVSREKKERFSLILESASTNQTSMYLCASSLTTGTLNTEAFFGQGTRLTVV.

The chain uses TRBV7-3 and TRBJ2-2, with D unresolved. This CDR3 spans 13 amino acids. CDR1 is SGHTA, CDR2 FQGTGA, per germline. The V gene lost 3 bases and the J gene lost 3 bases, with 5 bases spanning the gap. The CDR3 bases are TGTGCCAGCAGCTTGAGGTACACCGGGGAGCTGTTTTTT. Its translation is CASSLRYTGELFF.

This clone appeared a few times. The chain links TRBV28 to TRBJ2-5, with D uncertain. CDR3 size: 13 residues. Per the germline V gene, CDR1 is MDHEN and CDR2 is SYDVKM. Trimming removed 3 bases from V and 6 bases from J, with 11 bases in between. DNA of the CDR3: TGTGCCAGCAGTTTTATTGGTGGAAAGACCCAGTACTTC. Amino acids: CASSFIGGKTQYF.

DNA for the CDR3: TGTGCCAGCAGCTTAGGACTAGCGGGAGGGTCTAGCACAGATACGCAGTATTTT. This gives the protein CASSLGLAGGSSTDTQYF. The chain carries TRBV7-6 and TRBJ2-3, with 14 bases lining up with TRBD2. This CDR3 comprises 18 residues. Germline V lookup: CDR1 SGHVS, CDR2 FNYEAQ. Unmatched junction bases numbered 3, after V lost 1 base and J lost 0 bases.

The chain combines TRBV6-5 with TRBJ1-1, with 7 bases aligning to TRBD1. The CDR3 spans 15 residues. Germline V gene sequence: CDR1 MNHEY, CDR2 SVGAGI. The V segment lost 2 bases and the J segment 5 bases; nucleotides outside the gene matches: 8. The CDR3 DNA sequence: TGTGCCAGCAGTTACATGAGGGGGCGAAAAACTGAAGCTTTCTTT. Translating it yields CASSYMRGRKTEAFF.

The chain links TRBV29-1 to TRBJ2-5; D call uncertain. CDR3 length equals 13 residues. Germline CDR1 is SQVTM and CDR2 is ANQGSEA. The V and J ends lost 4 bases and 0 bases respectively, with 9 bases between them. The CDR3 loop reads CSVAPRNQETQYF. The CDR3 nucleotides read TGCAGCGTTGCGCCCAGAAACCAAGAGACCCAGTACTTC.

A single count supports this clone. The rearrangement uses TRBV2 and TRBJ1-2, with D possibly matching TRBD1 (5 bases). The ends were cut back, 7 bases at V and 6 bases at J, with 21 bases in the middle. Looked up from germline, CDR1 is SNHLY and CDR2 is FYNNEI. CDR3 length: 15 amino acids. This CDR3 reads CASTPEGVQGNGYTF. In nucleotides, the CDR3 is TGTGCCAGCACCCCGGAAGGGGTACAAGGAAATGGCTACACCTTC.

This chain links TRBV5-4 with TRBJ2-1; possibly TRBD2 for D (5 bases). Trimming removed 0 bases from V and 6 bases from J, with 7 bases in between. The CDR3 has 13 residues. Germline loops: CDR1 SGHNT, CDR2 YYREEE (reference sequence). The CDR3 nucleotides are TGTGCCAGCAGCTTGGGTCGGGGCAATGAGCAGTTCTTC. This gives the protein CASSLGRGNEQFF.

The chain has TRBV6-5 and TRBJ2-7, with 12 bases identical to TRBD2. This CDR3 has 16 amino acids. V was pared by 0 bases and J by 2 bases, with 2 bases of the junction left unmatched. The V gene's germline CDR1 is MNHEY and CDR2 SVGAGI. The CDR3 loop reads CASSYSGLAGPYEQYF. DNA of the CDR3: TGTGCCAGCAGTTACTCCGGACTAGCGGGACCCTACGAGCAGTACTTC.

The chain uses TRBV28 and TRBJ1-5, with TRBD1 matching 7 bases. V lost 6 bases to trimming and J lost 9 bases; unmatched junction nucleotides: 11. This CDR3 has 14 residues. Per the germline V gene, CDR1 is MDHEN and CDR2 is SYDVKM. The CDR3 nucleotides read TGTGCCAGCAGCCTCCTGACAGGGTTTTGGCCCCAGCATTTT. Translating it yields CASSLLTGFWPQHF.

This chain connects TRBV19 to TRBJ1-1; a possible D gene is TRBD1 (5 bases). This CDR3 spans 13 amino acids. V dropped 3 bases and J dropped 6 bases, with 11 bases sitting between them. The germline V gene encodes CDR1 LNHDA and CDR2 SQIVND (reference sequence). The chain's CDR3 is CASSIKSRAEAFF. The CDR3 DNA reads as TGTGCCAGTAGTATTAAGTCCAGGGCTGAAGCTTTCTTT.

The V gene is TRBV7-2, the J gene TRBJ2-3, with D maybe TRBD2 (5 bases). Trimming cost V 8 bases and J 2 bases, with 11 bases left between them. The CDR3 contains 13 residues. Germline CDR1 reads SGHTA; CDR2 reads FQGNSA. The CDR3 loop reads CASRERLTDTQYF. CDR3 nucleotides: TGTGCCAGCCGGGAAAGACTCACAGATACGCAGTATTTT.

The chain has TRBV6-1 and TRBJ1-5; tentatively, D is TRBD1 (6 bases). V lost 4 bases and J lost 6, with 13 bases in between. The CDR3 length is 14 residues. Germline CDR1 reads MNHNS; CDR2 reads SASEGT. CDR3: CASSGTGKSQPQHF. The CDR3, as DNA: TGTGCCAGCAGTGGAACAGGGAAAAGTCAGCCCCAGCATTTT.